This TCR beta chain was recovered during a study of T cells in Graves' hyperthyroidism and ophthalmopathy. Study-level information: It was at initial diagnosis, before any treatment, that peripheral blood was collected. General study results and limits: The blood repertoire included most of the expanded thyroid clonotypes above 0.001. Separation of ophthalmopathy from stable hyperthyroidism was achieved by a 13 V-J model.

Germline assignment: CDR1 LNHDA and CDR2 SQIVND (reference sequence). The CDR3 runs 14 residues. The V and J ends lost 9 bases and 5 bases respectively, with 17 bases between them. Graves' hyperthyroidism is called stable when ophthalmopathy does not progress within 18 months. This clonotype has a handful of counts. Its antigen is undetermined. Amplification of TCR beta CDR3 regions used RNA as the template. RT-PCR in the first round (using the HTBI primer set) targeted the TCR CDR3. TCRdb analysed the multiplex PCR reads with MiXCR anew, one entry per CDR3 protein. The sample holds 500,000 to 750,000 distinct CDR3 sequences, 15% to 18% seen once.

Material: blood. The chain uses TRBV19 and TRBJ2-1, with D perhaps matching TRBD2 (6 bases). This TCR was sampled from a woman aged 30 to 39 with Graves' hyperthyroidism. The CDR3 DNA follows: TGTGCCAGCGGGGTGCAGGGAGGTAACAATGAGCAGTTCTTC. This codes for CASGVQGGNNEQFF.